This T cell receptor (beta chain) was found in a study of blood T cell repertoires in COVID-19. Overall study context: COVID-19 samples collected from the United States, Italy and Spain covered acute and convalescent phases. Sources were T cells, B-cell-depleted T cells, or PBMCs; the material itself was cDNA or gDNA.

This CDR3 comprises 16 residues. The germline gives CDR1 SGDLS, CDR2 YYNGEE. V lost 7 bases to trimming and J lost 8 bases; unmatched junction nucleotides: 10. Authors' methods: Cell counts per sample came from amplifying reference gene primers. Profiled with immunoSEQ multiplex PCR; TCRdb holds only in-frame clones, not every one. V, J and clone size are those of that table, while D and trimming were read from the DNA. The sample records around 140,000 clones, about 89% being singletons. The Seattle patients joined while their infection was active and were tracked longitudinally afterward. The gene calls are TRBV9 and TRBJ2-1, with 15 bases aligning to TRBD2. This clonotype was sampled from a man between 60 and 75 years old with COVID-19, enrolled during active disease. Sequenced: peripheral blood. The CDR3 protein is CASGLAGGLLFHEQFF. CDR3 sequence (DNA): TGTGCCAGCGGACTAGCGGGGGGGCTCTTATTCCATGAGCAGTTCTTC. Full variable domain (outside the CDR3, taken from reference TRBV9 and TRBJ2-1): DSGVTQTPKHLITATGQRVTLRCSPRSGDLSVYWYQQSLDQGLQFLIQYYNGEERAKGNILERFSAQQFPDLHSELNLSSLELGDSALYFCASGLAGGLLFHEQFFGPGTRLTVL.